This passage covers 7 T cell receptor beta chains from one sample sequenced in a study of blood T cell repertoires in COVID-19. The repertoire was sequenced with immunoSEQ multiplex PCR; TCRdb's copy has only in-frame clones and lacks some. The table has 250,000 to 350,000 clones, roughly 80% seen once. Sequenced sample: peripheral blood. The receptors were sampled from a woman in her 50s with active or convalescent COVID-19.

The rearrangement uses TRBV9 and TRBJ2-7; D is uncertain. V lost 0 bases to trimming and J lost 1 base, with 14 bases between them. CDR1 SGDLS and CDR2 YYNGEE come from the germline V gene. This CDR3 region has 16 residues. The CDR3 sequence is CASSVVGGDPSYEQYF. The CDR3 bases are TGTGCCAGCAGCGTAGTAGGCGGCGACCCATCCTACGAGCAGTACTTC.

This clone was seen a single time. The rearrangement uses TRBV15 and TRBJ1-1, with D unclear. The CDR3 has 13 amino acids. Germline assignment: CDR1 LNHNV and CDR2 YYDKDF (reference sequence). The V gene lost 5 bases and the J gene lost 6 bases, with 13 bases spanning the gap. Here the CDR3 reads CATSSQRTAEAFF. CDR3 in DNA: TGTGCCACCAGCTCTCAAAGAACGGCTGAAGCTTTCTTT.

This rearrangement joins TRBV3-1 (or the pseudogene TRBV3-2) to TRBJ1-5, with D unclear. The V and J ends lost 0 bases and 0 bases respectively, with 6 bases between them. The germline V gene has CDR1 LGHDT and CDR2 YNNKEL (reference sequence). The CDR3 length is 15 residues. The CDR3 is CASSQDRYSNQPQHF. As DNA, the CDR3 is TGTGCCAGCAGCCAAGACCGTTATAGCAATCAGCCCCAGCATTTT.

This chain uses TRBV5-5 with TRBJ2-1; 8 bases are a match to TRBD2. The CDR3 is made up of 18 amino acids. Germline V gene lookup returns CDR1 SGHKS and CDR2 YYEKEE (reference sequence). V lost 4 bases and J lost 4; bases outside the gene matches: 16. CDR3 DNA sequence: TGTGCCAGCAGCGGCAGGGGCGCGGGAAAGCGGGGGTACAATGAGCAGTTCTTC. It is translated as CASSGRGAGKRGYNEQFF.

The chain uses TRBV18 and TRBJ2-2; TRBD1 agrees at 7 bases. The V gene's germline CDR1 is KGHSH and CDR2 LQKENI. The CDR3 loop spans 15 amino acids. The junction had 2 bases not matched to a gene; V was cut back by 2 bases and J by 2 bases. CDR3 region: CASSPAGGNTGELFF. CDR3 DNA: TGTGCCAGCTCACCAGCAGGGGGAAACACCGGGGAGCTGTTTTTT.

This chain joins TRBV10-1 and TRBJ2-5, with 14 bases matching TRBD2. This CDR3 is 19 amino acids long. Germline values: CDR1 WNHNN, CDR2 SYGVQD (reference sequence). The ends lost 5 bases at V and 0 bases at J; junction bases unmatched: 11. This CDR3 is CASSQRFGTSGRNQETQYF. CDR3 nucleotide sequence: TGCGCCAGCAGTCAGAGATTCGGGACTAGCGGGAGAAACCAAGAGACCCAGTACTTC.

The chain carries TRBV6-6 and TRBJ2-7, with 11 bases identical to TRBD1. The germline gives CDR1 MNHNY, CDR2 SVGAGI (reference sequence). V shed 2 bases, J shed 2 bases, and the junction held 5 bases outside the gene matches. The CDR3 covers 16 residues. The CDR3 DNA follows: TGTGCCAGCAGTTACCCACCGGGACAGGGGGCCTACGAGCAGTACTTC. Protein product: CASSYPPGQGAYEQYF.